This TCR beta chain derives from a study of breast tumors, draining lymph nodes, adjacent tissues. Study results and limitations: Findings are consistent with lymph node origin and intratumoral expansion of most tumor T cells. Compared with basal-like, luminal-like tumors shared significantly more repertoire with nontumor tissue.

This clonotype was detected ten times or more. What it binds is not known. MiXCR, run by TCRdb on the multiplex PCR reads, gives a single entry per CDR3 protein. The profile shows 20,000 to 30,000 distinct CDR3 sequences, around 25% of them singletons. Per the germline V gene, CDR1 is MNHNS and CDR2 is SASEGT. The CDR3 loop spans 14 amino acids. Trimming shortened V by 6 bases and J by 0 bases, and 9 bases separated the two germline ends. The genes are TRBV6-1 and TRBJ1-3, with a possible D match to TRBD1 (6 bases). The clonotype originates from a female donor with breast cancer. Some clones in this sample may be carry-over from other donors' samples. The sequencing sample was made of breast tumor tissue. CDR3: CASRGQLSGNTIYF. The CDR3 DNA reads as TGTGCCAGCAGAGGACAGCTCTCTGGAAACACCATATATTTT.